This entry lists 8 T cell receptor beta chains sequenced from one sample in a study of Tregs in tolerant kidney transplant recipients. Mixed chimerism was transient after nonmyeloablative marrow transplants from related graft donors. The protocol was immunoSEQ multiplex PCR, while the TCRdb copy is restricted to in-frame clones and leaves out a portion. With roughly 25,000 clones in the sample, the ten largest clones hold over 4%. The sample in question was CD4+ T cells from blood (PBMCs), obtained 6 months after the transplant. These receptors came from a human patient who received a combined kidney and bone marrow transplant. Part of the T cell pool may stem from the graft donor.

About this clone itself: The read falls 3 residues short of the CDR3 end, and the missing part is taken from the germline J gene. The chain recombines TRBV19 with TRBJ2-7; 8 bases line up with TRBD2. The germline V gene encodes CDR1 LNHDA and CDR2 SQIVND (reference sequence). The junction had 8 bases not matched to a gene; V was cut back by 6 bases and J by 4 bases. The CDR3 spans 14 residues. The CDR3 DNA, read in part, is TGTGCCAGTAGAACCACCGGGACTAGTTACGAG. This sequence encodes CASRTTGTSYE. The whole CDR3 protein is CASRTTGTSYEQYF.

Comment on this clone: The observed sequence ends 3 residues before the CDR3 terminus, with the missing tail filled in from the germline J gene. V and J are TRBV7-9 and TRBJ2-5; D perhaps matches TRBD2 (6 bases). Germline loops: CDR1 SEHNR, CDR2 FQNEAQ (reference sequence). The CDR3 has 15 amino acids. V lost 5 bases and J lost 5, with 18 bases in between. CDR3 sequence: CASSRSSGLGETQYF. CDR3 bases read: TGTGCCAGCAGCCGATCCTCGGGACTCGGGGAGACC.

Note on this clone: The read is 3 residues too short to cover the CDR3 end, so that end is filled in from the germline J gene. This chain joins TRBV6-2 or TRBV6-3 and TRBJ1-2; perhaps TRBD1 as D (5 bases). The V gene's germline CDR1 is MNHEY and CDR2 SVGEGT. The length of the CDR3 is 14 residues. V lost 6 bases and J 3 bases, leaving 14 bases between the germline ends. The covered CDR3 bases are TGTGCCAGCAGCTTGGATGGGGGGGACTATGGC. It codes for CASSLDGGDYG. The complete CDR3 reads CASSLDGGDYGYTF.

The CDR3 region is CASKVGQATYEQYF. The CDR3 DNA, read in part, is TGTGCCAGCAAAGTAGGACAGGCAACCTACGAG. This chain links TRBV2 with TRBJ2-7, with TRBD1 matching over 7 bases. The DNA ends 3 residues before the CDR3 does, and the rest of the CDR3 is filled in from the germline J gene. The CDR3 contains 14 residues. The trim removed 7 bases at V and 2 bases at J, leaving 8 bases unmatched. Germline V CDR1 and CDR2: SNHLY, FYNNEI.

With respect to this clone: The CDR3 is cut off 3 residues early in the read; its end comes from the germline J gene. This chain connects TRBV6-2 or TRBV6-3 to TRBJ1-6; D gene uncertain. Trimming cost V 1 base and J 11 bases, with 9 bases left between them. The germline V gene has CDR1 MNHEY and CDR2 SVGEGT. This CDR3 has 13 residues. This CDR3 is CASSYLAVAPLHF. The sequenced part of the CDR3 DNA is TGTGCCAGCAGTTACTTGGCAGTTGCACCC.

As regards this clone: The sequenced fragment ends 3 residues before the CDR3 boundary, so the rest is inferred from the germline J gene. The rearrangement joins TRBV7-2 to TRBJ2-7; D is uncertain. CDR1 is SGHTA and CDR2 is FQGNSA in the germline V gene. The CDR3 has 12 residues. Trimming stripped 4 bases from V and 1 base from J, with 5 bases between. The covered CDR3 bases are TGTGCCAGCAGCTCCCTTTCCTACGAG. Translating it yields CASSSLSYE. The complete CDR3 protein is CASSSLSYEQYF.

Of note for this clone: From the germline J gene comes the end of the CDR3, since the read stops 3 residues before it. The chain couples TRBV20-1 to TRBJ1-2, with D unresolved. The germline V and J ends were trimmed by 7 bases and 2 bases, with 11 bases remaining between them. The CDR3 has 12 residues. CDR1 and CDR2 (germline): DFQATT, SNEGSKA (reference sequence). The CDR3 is CSGFAVNYGYTF. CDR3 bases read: TGCAGTGGTTTCGCGGTAAACTATGGC.

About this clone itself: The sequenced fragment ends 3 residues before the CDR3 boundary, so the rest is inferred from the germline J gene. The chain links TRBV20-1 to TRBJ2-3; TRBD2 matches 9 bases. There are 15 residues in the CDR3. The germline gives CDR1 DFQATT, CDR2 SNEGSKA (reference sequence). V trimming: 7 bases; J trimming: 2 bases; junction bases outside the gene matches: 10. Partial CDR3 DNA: TGCAGTGTCACCAGGCTAGCGGGAACCACAGATACG. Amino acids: CSVTRLAGTTDT. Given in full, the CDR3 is CSVTRLAGTTDTQYF.